What follows are 26 T cell receptor beta chains derived from one specimen sequenced in a study of blood T cell repertoires in COVID-19. Repertoires were generated with immunoSEQ multiplex PCR, while TCRdb's copy carries only in-frame clones and drops some. The sample contains approximately 160,000 clones, approximately 85% of which appear only once. Sequenced: peripheral blood. These receptors were collected from a man aged 55-75 years who had recovered from COVID-19.

The rearrangement links TRBV4-3 to TRBJ2-1, with D tentatively TRBD1 (6 bases). V was pared by 2 bases and J by 9 bases, with 14 bases between. This CDR3 comprises 14 residues. Germline CDR1 is LGHNA and CDR2 is YSLEER. The CDR3: CASSQSYRVPEQFF. In nucleotides, the CDR3 is TGCGCCAGCAGCCAAAGCTACAGGGTGCCTGAGCAGTTCTTC.

This chain links TRBV12-3 or TRBV12-4 with TRBJ2-3; 7 positions agree with TRBD2. The CDR3 is made up of 12 amino acids. J was trimmed by 10 bases and V by 3 bases; bases with no gene match: 4. CDR3 DNA: TGTGCCAGCAGTTTTGGCGGGGGAGCGCAGTATTTT. It specifies CASSFGGGAQYF.

In this sample, this clone turned up once. This chain connects TRBV29-1 to TRBJ2-7, with D perhaps matching TRBD1 (6 bases). V shed 1 base and J shed 6 bases, with 13 bases lying between them. Germline V CDR1 and CDR2: SQVTM, ANQGSEA. The CDR3 sequence is 13 residues long. The CDR3 DNA reads as TGCAGCGTTGAAGTGATACAGGGCCGCGAGCAGTACTTC. Translated: CSVEVIQGREQYF.

The rearrangement joins TRBV24-1 to TRBJ2-1; the match to TRBD1 covers 8 bases. The V gene end was trimmed by 4 bases and the J gene end by 6 bases; junction bases not matched to a gene: 13. Per the germline V gene, CDR1 is KGHDR and CDR2 is SFDVKD. The CDR3 has 17 amino acids. The CDR3 DNA follows: TGTGCCACCAGTGACCATCGGACAGGGATGGGCGGCAATGAGCAGTTCTTC. Its translation: CATSDHRTGMGGNEQFF.

The chain recombines TRBV5-4 with TRBJ1-2, with 9 positions matching TRBD1. The CDR3 is 19 residues long. CDR1 SGHNT and CDR2 YYREEE come from the germline V gene (reference sequence). V shed 0 bases, J shed 2 bases, and the junction held 14 bases outside the gene matches. This CDR3 is CASSLGLGQGAGKNYGYTF. The DNA of the CDR3 is TGTGCCAGCAGCTTGGGCCTGGGACAGGGAGCAGGGAAGAACTATGGCTACACCTTC.

This chain links TRBV18 with TRBJ2-7; D is possibly TRBD1 (6 bases). The CDR3 is 13 residues long. V was pared by 6 bases and J by 6 bases, with 15 bases between. Per the germline V gene, CDR1 is KGHSH and CDR2 is LQKENI. CDR3 in amino acids: CASSPMDSLEQYF. The DNA for the CDR3 is TGTGCCAGCTCCCCCATGGACAGCCTCGAGCAGTACTTC.

The chain couples TRBV4-1 to TRBJ1-4, with D possibly matching TRBD1 (6 bases). Germline CDR1 reads MGHRA; CDR2 reads YSYEKL. The CDR3 contains 18 residues. V lost 4 bases, J lost 13 bases, and 31 bases lay in between. The CDR3 DNA follows: TGCGCCAGCAGCCTCCTCCCCCCGCGGGTTCCCACGACGACAGGACTGTTTTTT. It is translated as CASSLLPPRVPTTTGLFF.

The chain recombines TRBV6-1 with TRBJ1-2; 8 bases fit TRBD1. Per the germline V gene, CDR1 is MNHNS and CDR2 is SASEGT. The CDR3 is made up of 16 amino acids. Losses at the gene ends were 0 bases for V and 5 bases for J; bases not matched to a gene: 8. The chain's CDR3 is CASSEAQGASWYGYTF. CDR3 bases: TGTGCCAGCAGTGAAGCGCAGGGGGCAAGTTGGTATGGCTACACCTTC.

About this clone itself: One end of the junction fails to match germline, which may point to a read error. The rearrangement joins TRBV7-9 to TRBJ2-3; TRBD2 matches at 10 bases. In germline, CDR1 is SEHNR, CDR2 FQNEAQ (reference sequence). The CDR3 contains 18 residues. CDR3 bases: TGTGCCAGCAGCTACCTAGCGGGGGACCTACACCGCACATATACGCAGTATTTT. It is translated as CASSYLAGDLHRTYTQYF.

This rearrangement joins TRBV19 to TRBJ2-3; 14 bases are a match to TRBD2. Germline assignment: CDR1 LNHDA and CDR2 SQIVND (reference sequence). With 3 bases clipped from V and 1 base from J, the junction kept 0 bases outside the gene matches. There are 16 residues in the CDR3. CDR3 region: CASSMGLAGGTDTQYF. In DNA form, the CDR3 reads TGTGCCAGTAGTATGGGACTAGCGGGGGGCACAGATACGCAGTATTTT.

V usage is TRBV10-3 and J usage is TRBJ2-2, with D maybe TRBD1 (5 bases). There are 15 residues in the CDR3. Trimming took 3 bases from V and 1 from J, leaving 9 bases between them. The germline V gene has CDR1 ENHRY and CDR2 SYGVKD. The CDR3 protein is CAISDSGQNTGELFF. CDR3 nucleotides: TGTGCCATCAGTGACTCCGGACAGAACACCGGGGAGCTGTTTTTT.

This clone was counted between two and nine times. CDR3 sequence (DNA): TGTGCCAGCTCCGGGACAGGAGGGTCTCAGCCCCAGCATTTT. Its protein product is CASSGTGGSQPQHF. The chain is built from TRBV6-5 and TRBJ1-5; 8 nucleotides agree with TRBD1. This CDR3 is 14 amino acids long. Germline V CDR1 and CDR2: MNHEY, SVGAGI. Trimming took 8 bases from V and 6 from J; bases not matched to a gene: 9.

The chain employs TRBV7-9 and TRBJ1-4, with D possibly TRBD1 on 5 matching bases. Trimming removed 1 base at V and 5 bases at J, with 14 bases between. This CDR3 spans 16 amino acids. Germline values: CDR1 SEHNR, CDR2 FQNEAQ (reference sequence). The CDR3 DNA is TGTGCCAGCAGCTTAGTCAAGGTACAGGCCAATGAAAAACTGTTTTTT. This translates into CASSLVKVQANEKLFF.

V usage is TRBV10-2 and J usage is TRBJ1-2, with D possibly being TRBD1 (5 bases). This CDR3 has 13 residues. Germline values: CDR1 WSHSY, CDR2 SAAADI. The V end was cut by 6 bases, the J end by 2 bases, with 10 bases between. DNA of the CDR3: TGCGCCAGCAGCAGACAGCTAAACTATGGCTACACCTTC. This encodes CASSRQLNYGYTF.

The chain combines TRBV6-2 or TRBV6-3 with TRBJ2-1; TRBD2 aligns across 7 bases. The ends lost 3 bases at V and 9 bases at J; junction bases unmatched: 11. CDR3 length equals 15 residues. The germline V gene has CDR1 MNHEY and CDR2 SVGEGT. The CDR3 DNA reads as TGTGCCAGCAGTTATGGGAGGGGCAGGGCATTTGAGCAGTTCTTC. It is translated as CASSYGRGRAFEQFF.

The chain links TRBV11-1 to TRBJ2-5; 8 bases match TRBD1. The CDR3 is 15 amino acids. The V and J ends lost 6 bases and 5 bases, in that order; junction bases with no gene match: 11. Per the germline V gene, CDR1 is SGHAT and CDR2 is FQDESV (reference sequence). This CDR3 reads CASRAQGALGETQYF. In DNA form, the CDR3 reads TGTGCCAGCAGAGCGCAGGGGGCTCTCGGGGAGACCCAGTACTTC.

The rearrangement uses TRBV19 and TRBJ1-2, with TRBD1 matching 7 bases. This CDR3 comprises 16 residues. Unmatched junction bases numbered 13, after V lost 3 bases and J lost 6 bases. Germline assignment: CDR1 LNHDA and CDR2 SQIVND (reference sequence). CDR3 bases: TGTGCCAGTAGTATTGGTAGGGGGCGCGGAGGGCATGGCTACACCTTC. Its protein is CASSIGRGRGGHGYTF.

The V gene is TRBV9, the J gene TRBJ2-2, with D perhaps matching TRBD2 (6 bases). The germline CDR1 and CDR2 sequences are SGDLS and YYNGEE. V lost 2 bases and J 4 bases, leaving 12 bases between the germline ends. There are 15 residues in the CDR3. Written as DNA, the CDR3 is TGTGCCAGCAGCGTCATCGGGGGAGGCACCGGGGAGCTGTTTTTT. It is translated as CASSVIGGGTGELFF.

The rearrangement uses TRBV6-5 and TRBJ1-5, with D unresolved. Germline V gene sequence: CDR1 MNHEY, CDR2 SVGAGI. V dropped 6 bases and J dropped 7 bases, with 13 bases sitting between them. The CDR3 covers 13 residues. The DNA for the CDR3 is TGTGCCAGCAGCATGGGCCCGGGGCAGCCCCAGCATTTT. Protein product: CASSMGPGQPQHF.

This chain links TRBV5-1 with TRBJ1-6, with D possibly matching TRBD1 (6 bases). The CDR3 sequence is 15 residues long. Per the germline V gene, CDR1 is SGHRS and CDR2 is YFSETQ. The ends were cut back, 4 bases at V and 0 bases at J, with 8 bases in the middle. The CDR3 nucleotides read TGCGCCAGCAGCCCGACAGGCTCCTATAATTCACCCCTCCACTTT. Translating it yields CASSPTGSYNSPLHF.

The J gene is TRBJ1-5, the V gene TRBV30; possible D gene TRBD1, 5 bases. Germline V gene data show CDR1 as GTSNPN and CDR2 as SVGIG (reference sequence). The V gene lost 1 base and the J gene lost 8 bases, with 12 bases spanning the gap. This CDR3 is built from 13 residues. DNA of the CDR3: TGTGCCTGGAGTGGTCAGGGAATGGAGCCCCAGCATTTT. It encodes CAWSGQGMEPQHF.

J is TRBJ2-3 and V is TRBV5-1, with a weak D call TRBD2 (6 bases). CDR3 length: 14 residues. Germline assignment: CDR1 SGHRS and CDR2 YFSETQ. V lost 0 bases to trimming and J lost 2 bases, with 7 bases between them. For the CDR3, the DNA is TGCGCCAGCAGCTTGGGGGGGGACACAGATACGCAGTATTTT. As protein: CASSLGGDTDTQYF. Complete variable domain (other parts from reference TRBV5-1 and TRBJ2-3): KAGVTQTPRYLIKTRGQQVTLSCSPISGHRSVSWYQQTPGQGLQFLFEYFSETQRNKGNFPGRFSGRQFSNSRSEMNVSTLELGDSALYLCASSLGGDTDTQYFGPGTRLTVL.

The V gene is TRBV7-3, the J gene TRBJ2-2; D remains ambiguous. V gave up 7 bases and J gave up 3 bases, with 15 bases separating them. The CDR3 contains 15 residues. In germline, CDR1 is SGHTA, CDR2 FQGTGA. Written as DNA, the CDR3 is TGTGCCAGCACCCTATCTTTCGGAGACACCGGGGAGCTGTTTTTT. This codes for CASTLSFGDTGELFF.

The chain links TRBV6-5 to TRBJ1-4; D not certain. CDR3 length: 14 residues. V lost 10 bases, J lost 0 bases, and 12 bases lay in between. Germline lookup yields CDR1 MNHEY and CDR2 SVGAGI. The CDR3 coding sequence is TGTGCCACCTGCCGACTGGCAACTAATGAAAAACTGTTTTTT. This encodes CATCRLATNEKLFF.

J is TRBJ1-2 and V is TRBV6-5; a weak D match, TRBD1 (6 bases). V dropped 6 bases and J dropped 3 bases, with 8 bases sitting between them. This CDR3 region has 12 residues. CDR1 MNHEY and CDR2 SVGAGI come from the germline V gene. CDR3 in DNA: TGTGCCAGCAGCACAGGGTACTATGGCTACACCTTC. This sequence encodes CASSTGYYGYTF.

The rearrangement joins TRBV6-5 to TRBJ1-5; 7 bases match TRBD1. Germline CDR1 is MNHEY and CDR2 is SVGAGI. This CDR3 spans 14 amino acids. After removal of 6 bases from V and 3 bases from J, the junction contained 5 bases not matched to a gene. CDR3 DNA: TGTGCCAGCAGCCCCGGACAGGTCAATCAGCCCCAGCATTTT. Amino acid sequence: CASSPGQVNQPQHF.